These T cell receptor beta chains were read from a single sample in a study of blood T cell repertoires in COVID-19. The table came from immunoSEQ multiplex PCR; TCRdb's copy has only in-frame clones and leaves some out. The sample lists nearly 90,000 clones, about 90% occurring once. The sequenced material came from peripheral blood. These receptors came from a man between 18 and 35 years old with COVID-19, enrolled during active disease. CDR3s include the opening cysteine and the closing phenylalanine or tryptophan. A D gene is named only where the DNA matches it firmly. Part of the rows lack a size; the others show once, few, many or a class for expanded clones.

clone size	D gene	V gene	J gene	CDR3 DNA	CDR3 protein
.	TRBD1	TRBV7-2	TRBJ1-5	TGTGCCAGCAGCCTGACAGGGAACAATCAGCCCCAGCATTTT	CASSLTGNNQPQHF
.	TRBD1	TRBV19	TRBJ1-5	TGTGCCAGTAGTTCGGACAGGGGCGTCCCCCTATATAGCAATCAGCCCCAGCATTTT	CASSSDRGVPLYSNQPQHF
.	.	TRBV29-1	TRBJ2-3	TGCAGCGTTGAAGACGCGGGGGCCACAGATACGCAGTATTTT	CSVEDAGATDTQYF
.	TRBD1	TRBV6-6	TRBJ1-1	TGTGCCAGCAGTTACCGGGGACAGGGGGACACTGAAGCTTTCTTT	CASSYRGQGDTEAFF
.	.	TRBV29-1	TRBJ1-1	TGCAGCGTTGAAGAAGCCGGTTACACTGAAGCTTTCTTT	CSVEEAGYTEAFF
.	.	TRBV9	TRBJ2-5	TGTGCCAGCAGCGTAGATGCAGGGGACGAGACCCAGTACTTC	CASSVDAGDETQYF
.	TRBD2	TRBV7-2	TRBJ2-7	TGTGCCAGCAGCTTAGATTCCAGCGGGGCAGCGGGGTACGCCTACGAGCAGTACTTC	CASSLDSSGAAGYAYEQYF
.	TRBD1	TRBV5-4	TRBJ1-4	TGTGCCAGCAGCAGCGACAGGGGGAGTGAAAAACTGTTTTTT	CASSSDRGSEKLFF
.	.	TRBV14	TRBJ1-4	TGTGCCAGCAGCCACTCAGGAGGAAAACTGTTTTTT	CASSHSGGKLFF
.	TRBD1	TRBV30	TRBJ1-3	TGTGCCTGGAGCAAGGACAGGGGCTTTGGAAACACCATATATTTT	CAWSKDRGFGNTIYF
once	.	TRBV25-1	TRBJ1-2	TGTGCCAGCAGTGAAACCAGGTTCCCAACCAATGGCTACACCTTC	CASSETRFPTNGYTF
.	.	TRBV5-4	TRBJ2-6	TGTGCCGCCGGTGGGGCAGGGGCCAACGTCCTGACTTTC	CAAGGAGANVLTF
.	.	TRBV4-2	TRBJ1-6	TGTGCCAGCAGCCCCCCCGAGGGAGTGGGTTCACCCCTCCACTTT	CASSPPEGVGSPLHF
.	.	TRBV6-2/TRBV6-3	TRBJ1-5	TGTGCCAGCAGTGACGGACATAGCAATCAGCCCCAGCATTTT	CASSDGHSNQPQHF
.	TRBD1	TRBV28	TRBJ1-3	TGTGCCAGCAGCGGGGGGACAGGGGCTGGAAACACCATATATTTT	CASSGGTGAGNTIYF
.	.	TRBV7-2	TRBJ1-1	TGTGCCAGCAGCTTATCTGCGCGCGTGATGAACACTGAAGCTTTCTTT	CASSLSARVMNTEAFF
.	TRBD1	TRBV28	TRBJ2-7	TGTGCCACCAAGGGGGACAGGGGCTATGAACGGCGGTCCTACGAGCAGTACTTC	CATKGDRGYERRSYEQYF
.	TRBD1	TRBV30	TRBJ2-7	TGTGCCTGGAGTGTAGGAGGCGGGACAGGGGTCTACGAGCAGTACTTC	CAWSVGGGTGVYEQYF
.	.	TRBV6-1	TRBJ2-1	TGTGCCAGCAGTGAAGCATTGAGCAGGGCCAGGATTGGAGAGCAGTTCTTC	CASSEALSRARIGEQFF
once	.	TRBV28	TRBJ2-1	TGTGCCAGCAGTTTATGGATTAACAGGGTCAGCTCCTACAATGAGCAGTTCTTC	CASSLWINRVSSYNEQFF
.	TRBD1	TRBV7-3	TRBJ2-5	TGTGCCAGCAGCTCTACAGGGGGCAGGGTAGAGACCCAGTACTTC	CASSSTGGRVETQYF
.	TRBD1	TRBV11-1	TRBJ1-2	TGTGCCAGCAGCCTTGGACAGGGAGATGGCTACACCTTC	CASSLGQGDGYTF
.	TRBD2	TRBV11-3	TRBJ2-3	TGTGCCAGCAGCTTAAGTGTAGCGGGAATTCGAGATACGCAGTATTTT	CASSLSVAGIRDTQYF
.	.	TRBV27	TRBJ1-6	TGTGCCAGCAGTTTAGCCAGTTATAATTCACCCCTCCACTTT	CASSLASYNSPLHF
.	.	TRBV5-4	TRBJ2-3	TGTGCCAGCAGCTTGGGTAGAGGGGATACGCAGTATTTT	CASSLGRGDTQYF
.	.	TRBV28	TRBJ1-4	TGTGCCAGCATTCCCCTAGTTCGGGGGGTGGATGAAAAACTGCTTTTT	CASIPLVRGVDEKLLF
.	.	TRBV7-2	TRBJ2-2	TGTGCCAGCAGCCCCCGGGCCTCCACGGGGACCGGGGAGCTGTTTTTT	CASSPRASTGTGELFF
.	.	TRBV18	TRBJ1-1	TGTGCCAGCTCCCGGGGGGAGGGCATGAACACTGAAGCTTTCTTT	CASSRGEGMNTEAFF
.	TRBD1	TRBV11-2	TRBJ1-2	TGTGCCAGCAGCTCCCGATTTGACAGGGCTAACTATGGCTACACCTTC	CASSSRFDRANYGYTF
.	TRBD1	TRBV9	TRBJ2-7	TGTGCCAGCAGTACCCATTGGACAGGGCACTACGAGCAGTACTTC	CASSTHWTGHYEQYF
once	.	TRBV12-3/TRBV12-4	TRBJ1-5	TGTGCCAGCAGTGACTACAATCAGCCCCAGCATTTT	CASSDYNQPQHF
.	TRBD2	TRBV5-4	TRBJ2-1	TGTGCCAGCAGCCGGGACGGCTCAGCGGGGTACAATGAGCAGTTCTTC	CASSRDGSAGYNEQFF